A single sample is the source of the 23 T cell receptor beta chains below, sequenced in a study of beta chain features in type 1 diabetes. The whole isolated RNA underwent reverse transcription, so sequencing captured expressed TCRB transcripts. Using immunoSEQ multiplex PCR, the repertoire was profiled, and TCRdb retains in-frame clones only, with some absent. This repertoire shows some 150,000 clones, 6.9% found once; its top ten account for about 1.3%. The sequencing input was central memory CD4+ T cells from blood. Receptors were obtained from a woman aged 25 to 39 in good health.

The CDR3 is CASSRPTSGTAGELFF. The CDR3 bases are TGCGCCAGCAGCCGACCAACTAGCGGGACGGCCGGGGAGCTGTTTTTT. This chain links TRBV4-3 with TRBJ2-2; 10 bases map to TRBD2. Germline V lookup: CDR1 LGHNA, CDR2 YSLEER. The CDR3 runs to 16 residues. Trimming at V came to 4 bases and at J to 6 bases, leaving 8 bases not matched to a gene.

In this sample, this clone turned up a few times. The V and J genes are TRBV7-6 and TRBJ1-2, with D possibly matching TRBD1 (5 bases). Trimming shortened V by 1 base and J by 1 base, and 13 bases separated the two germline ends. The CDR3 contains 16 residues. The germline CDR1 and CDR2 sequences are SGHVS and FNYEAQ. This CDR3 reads CASSLETGGLNYGYTF. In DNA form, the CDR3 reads TGTGCCAGCAGCTTAGAAACAGGAGGGCTTAACTATGGCTACACCTTC. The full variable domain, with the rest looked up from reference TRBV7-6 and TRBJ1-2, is GAGVSQSPRYKVTKRGQDVALRCDPISGHVSLYWYRQALGQGPEFLTYFNYEAQQDKSGLPNDRFSAERPEGSISTLTIQRTEQRDSAMYRCASSLETGGLNYGYTFGSGTRLTVV.

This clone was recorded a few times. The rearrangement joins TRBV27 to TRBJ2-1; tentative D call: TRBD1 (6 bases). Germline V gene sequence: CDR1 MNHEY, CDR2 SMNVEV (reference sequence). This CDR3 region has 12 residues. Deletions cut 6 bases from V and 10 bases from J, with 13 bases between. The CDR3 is CASSLQGGEQFF. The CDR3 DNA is TGTGCCAGCAGCCTACAGGGCGGGGAGCAGTTCTTC.

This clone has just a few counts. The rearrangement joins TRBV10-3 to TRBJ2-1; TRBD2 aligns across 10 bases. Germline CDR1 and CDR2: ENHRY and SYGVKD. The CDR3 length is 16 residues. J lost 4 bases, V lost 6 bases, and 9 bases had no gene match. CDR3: CAISASTSGLYNEQFF. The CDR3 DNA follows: TGTGCCATCAGCGCGTCGACTAGCGGGTTATACAATGAGCAGTTCTTC.

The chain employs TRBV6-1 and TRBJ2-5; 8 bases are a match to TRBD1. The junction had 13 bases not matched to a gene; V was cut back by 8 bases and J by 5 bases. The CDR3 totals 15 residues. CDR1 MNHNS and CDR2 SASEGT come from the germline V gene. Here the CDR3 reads CASDTGQAGWETQYF. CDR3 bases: TGTGCCAGCGACACGGGACAGGCTGGGTGGGAGACCCAGTACTTC.

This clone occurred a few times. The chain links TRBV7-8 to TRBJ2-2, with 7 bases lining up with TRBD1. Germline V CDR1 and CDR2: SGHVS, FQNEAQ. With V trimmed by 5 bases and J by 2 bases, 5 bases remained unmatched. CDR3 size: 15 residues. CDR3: CASSARQGNTGELFF. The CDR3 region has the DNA TGTGCCAGCAGCGCCCGACAGGGTAACACCGGGGAGCTGTTTTTT.

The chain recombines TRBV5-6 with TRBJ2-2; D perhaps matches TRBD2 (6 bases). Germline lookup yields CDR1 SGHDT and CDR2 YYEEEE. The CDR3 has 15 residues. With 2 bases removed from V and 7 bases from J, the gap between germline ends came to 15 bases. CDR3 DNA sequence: TGTGCCAGCAGCTTAGTGGCGGGAATCGTCGGGGAGCTGTTTTTT. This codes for CASSLVAGIVGELFF.

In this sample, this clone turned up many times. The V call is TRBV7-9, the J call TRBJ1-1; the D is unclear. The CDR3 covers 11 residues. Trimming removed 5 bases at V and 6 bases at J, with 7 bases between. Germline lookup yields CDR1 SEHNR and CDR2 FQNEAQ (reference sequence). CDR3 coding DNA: TGTGCCAGCAGCCGCCAGGCTGAAGCTTTCTTT. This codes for CASSRQAEAFF.

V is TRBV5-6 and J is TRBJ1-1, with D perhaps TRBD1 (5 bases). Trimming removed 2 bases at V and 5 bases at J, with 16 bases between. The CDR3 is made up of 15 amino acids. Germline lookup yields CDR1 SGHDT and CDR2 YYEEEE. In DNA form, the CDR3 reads TGTGCCAGCAGCTTACGGGCGGGGCGGGGGACTGAAGCTTTCTTT. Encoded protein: CASSLRAGRGTEAFF.

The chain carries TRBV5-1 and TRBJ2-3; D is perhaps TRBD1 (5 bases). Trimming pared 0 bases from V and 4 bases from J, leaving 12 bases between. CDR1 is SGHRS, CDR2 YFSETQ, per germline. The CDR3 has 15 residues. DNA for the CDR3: TGCGCCAGCAGCTTGGCCCTCCAGGGCGCAGATACGCAGTATTTT. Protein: CASSLALQGADTQYF.

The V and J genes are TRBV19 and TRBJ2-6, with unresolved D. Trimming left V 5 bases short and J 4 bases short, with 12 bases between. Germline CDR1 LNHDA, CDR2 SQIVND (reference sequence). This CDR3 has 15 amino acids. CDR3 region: CASSPRKAGANVLTF. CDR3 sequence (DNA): TGTGCCAGTAGTCCGCGGAAGGCCGGGGCCAACGTCCTGACTTTC.

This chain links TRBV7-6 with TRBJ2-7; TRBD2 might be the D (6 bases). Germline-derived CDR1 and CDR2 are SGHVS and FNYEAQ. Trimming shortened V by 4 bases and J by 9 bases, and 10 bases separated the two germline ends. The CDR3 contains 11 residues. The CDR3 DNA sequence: TGTGCCAGCAGCTGGGGACTGGGGCAGTACTTC. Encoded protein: CASSWGLGQYF.

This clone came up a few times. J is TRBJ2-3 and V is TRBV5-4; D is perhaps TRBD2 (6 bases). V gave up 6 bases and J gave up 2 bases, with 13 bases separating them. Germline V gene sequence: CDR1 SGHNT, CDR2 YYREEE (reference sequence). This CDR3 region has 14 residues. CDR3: CASTKGLFTDTQYF. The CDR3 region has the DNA TGTGCCAGCACCAAGGGACTTTTCACAGATACGCAGTATTTT.

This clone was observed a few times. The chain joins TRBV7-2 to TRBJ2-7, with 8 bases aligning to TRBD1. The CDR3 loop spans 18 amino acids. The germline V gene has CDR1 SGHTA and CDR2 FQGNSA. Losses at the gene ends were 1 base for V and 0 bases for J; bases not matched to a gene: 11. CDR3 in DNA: TGTGCCAGCAGCTTAGTGGTCCTTCAGGGGGCGGTCTCCTACGAGCAGTACTTC. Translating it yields CASSLVVLQGAVSYEQYF.

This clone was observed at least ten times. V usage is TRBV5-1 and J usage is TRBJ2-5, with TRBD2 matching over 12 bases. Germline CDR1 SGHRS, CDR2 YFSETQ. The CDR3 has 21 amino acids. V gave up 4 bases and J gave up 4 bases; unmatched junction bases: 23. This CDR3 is CASSRVGRGTTSGRFGETQYF. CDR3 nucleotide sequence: TGCGCCAGCAGCCGTGTGGGCCGAGGTACGACTAGCGGGAGATTCGGAGAGACCCAGTACTTC.

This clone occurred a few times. The CDR3 sequence is CASSSGQGAYNEQFF. The CDR3 DNA reads as TGCGCCAGCAGCTCAGGACAGGGGGCCTACAATGAGCAGTTCTTC. V gene TRBV5-1 combines with J gene TRBJ2-1; TRBD1 agrees at 10 bases. CDR3 size: 15 residues. Germline CDR1 reads SGHRS; CDR2 reads YFSETQ. The ends lost 3 bases at V and 2 bases at J; junction bases unmatched: 2. Full variable domain (remainder filled in from reference TRBV5-1 and TRBJ2-1): KAGVTQTPRYLIKTRGQQVTLSCSPISGHRSVSWYQQTPGQGLQFLFEYFSETQRNKGNFPGRFSGRQFSNSRSEMNVSTLELGDSALYLCASSSGQGAYNEQFFGPGTRLTVL.

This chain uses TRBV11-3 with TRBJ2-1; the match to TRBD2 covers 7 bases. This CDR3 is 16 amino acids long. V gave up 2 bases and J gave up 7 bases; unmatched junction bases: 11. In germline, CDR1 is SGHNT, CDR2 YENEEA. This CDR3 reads CASSLTRSGGGNEQFF. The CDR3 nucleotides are TGTGCCAGCAGCTTAACAAGGTCGGGGGGAGGGAATGAGCAGTTCTTC.

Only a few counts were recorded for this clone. The CDR3: CASSWTGGGGETQYF. DNA for the CDR3: TGTGCCAGCAGCTGGACAGGGGGCGGAGGGGAGACCCAGTACTTC. V gene TRBV7-2 combines with J gene TRBJ2-5; 11 bases fit TRBD1. Germline V gene data show CDR1 as SGHTA and CDR2 as FQGNSA. V shed 4 bases and J 5 bases; nucleotides not matched to a gene: 6. This CDR3 is 15 amino acids long.

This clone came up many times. CDR3 protein: CASSLISGRALDTQYF. The DNA for the CDR3 is TGTGCCAGCAGCTTGATTAGCGGGAGGGCCCTGGATACGCAGTATTTT. The rearrangement links TRBV11-1 to TRBJ2-3, with 11 bases identical to TRBD2. CDR3 size: 16 residues. Germline CDR1 and CDR2: SGHAT and FQDESV (reference sequence). V lost 3 bases to trimming and J lost 6 bases; unmatched junction nucleotides: 8.

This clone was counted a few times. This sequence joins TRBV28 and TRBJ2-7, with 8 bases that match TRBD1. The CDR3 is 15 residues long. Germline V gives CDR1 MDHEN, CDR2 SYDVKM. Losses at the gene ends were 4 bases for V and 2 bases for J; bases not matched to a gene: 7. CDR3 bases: TGTGCCAGCAGTTATTTTCAGGACAGGGCCTACGAGCAGTACTTC. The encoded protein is CASSYFQDRAYEQYF.

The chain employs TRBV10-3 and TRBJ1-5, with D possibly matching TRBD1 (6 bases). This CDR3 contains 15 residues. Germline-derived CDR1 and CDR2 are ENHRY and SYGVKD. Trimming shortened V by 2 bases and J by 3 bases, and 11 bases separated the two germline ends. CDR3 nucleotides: TGTGCCATCAGTGAGCAACAGGGTTTCAATCAGCCCCAGCATTTT. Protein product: CAISEQQGFNQPQHF.

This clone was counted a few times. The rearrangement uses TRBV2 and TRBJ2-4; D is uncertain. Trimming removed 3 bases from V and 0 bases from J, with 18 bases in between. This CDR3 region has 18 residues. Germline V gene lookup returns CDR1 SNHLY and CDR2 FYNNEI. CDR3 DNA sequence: TGTGCCAGCAGTGAGCGCAGTATACTATATCTAGCCAAAAACATTCAGTACTTC. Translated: CASSERSILYLAKNIQYF.

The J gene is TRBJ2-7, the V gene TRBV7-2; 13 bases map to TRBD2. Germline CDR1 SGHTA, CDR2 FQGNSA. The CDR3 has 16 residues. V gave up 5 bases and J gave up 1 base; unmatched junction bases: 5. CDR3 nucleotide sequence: TGTGCCAGCAGCCCTTGGACTAGCGGGGGATCCTACGAGCAGTACTTC. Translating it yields CASSPWTSGGSYEQYF.